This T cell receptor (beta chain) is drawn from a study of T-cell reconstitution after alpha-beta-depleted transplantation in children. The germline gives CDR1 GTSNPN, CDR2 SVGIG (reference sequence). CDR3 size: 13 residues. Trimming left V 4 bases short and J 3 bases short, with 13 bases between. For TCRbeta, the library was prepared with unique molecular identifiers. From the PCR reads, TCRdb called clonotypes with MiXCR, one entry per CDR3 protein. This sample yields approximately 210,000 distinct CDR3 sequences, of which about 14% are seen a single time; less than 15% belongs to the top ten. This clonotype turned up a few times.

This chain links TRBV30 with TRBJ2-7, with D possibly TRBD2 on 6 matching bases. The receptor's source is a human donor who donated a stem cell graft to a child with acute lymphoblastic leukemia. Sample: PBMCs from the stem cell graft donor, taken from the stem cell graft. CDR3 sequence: CAWMRDSHYEQYF. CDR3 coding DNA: TGTGCCTGGATGCGGGACTCGCACTACGAGCAGTACTTC. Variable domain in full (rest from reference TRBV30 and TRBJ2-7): SQTIHQWPATLVQPVGSPLSLECTVEGTSNPNLYWYRQAAGRGLQLLFYSVGIGQISSEVPQNLSASRPQDRQFILSSKKLLLSDSGFYLCAWMRDSHYEQYFGPGTRLTVT.